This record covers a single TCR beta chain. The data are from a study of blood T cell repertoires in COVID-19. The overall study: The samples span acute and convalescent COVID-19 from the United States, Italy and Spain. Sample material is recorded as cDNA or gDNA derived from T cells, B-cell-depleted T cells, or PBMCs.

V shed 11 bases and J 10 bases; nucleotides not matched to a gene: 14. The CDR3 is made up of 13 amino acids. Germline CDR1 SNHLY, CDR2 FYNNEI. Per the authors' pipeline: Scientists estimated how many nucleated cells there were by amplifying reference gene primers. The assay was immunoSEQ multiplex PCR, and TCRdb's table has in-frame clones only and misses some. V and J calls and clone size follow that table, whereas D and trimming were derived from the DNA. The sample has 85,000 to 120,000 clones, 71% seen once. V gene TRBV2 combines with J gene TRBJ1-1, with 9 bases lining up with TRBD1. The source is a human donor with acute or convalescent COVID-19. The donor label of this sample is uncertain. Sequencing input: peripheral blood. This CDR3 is CAAPGQGPPRAFF. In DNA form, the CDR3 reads TGTGCCGCACCGGGACAGGGTCCTCCCCGAGCTTTCTTT. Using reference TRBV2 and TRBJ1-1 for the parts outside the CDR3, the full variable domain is EPEVTQTPSHQVTQMGQEVILRCVPISNHLYFYWYRQILGQKVEFLVSFYNNEISEKSEIFDDQFSVERPDGSNFTLKIRSTKLEDSAMYFCAAPGQGPPRAFFGQGTRLTVV.